One and the same sample provided the 15 T cell receptor beta chains below, sequenced in a study of blood T cell repertoires in COVID-19. The method was immunoSEQ multiplex PCR; TCRdb's version includes in-frame clones alone and lacks a portion of them. The sample holds 250,000 to 300,000 clones; 75% to 90% are singletons and the top ten take roughly 2.2%. Sequenced input: peripheral blood. The receptors stem from a woman aged 45-65 years who had recovered from COVID-19.

The rearrangement uses TRBV5-5 and TRBJ1-1, with unresolved D. The CDR3 covers 15 residues. Deletions cut 0 bases from V and 3 bases from J, with 12 bases between. CDR1 and CDR2 from the germline V gene are SGHKS and YYEKEE (reference sequence). CDR3 residues: CASSLVREPDTEAFF. The CDR3 DNA reads TGTGCCAGCAGCTTGGTCCGCGAACCGGACACTGAAGCTTTCTTT.

This clone was picked up a small number of times. The chain employs TRBV18 and TRBJ1-4; 7 positions agree with TRBD1. Germline V gene lookup returns CDR1 KGHSH and CDR2 LQKENI. The V segment lost 3 bases and the J segment 3 bases; nucleotides outside the gene matches: 10. CDR3 size: 17 residues. The chain's CDR3 is CASSPGQRTGANEKLFF. CDR3 bases: TGTGCCAGCTCACCGGGACAGAGAACAGGGGCTAATGAAAAACTGTTTTTT.

V and J are TRBV18 and TRBJ2-7, with 9 nucleotides matching TRBD1. Unmatched junction bases numbered 6, after V lost 3 bases and J lost 3 bases. This CDR3 spans 15 amino acids. Germline V gene lookup returns CDR1 KGHSH and CDR2 LQKENI. The CDR3 sequence: CASSPQGTGFYEQYF. The CDR3 region has the DNA TGTGCCAGCTCACCGCAGGGGACAGGGTTCTACGAGCAGTACTTC.

This clone has only one observation. V usage is TRBV5-1 and J usage is TRBJ2-1, with a possible D match to TRBD1 (6 bases). This CDR3 is 16 amino acids long. With 2 bases removed from V and 4 bases from J, the gap between germline ends came to 16 bases. From germline, CDR1 is SGHRS and CDR2 YFSETQ. The DNA of the CDR3 is TGCGCCAGCAGCTTACCCCAGGGGAGTTTATACAATGAGCAGTTCTTC. Encoded protein: CASSLPQGSLYNEQFF.

J is TRBJ1-2 and V is TRBV6-1, with TRBD1 as a possible D gene (6 bases). CDR1 is MNHNS and CDR2 is SASEGT in the germline V gene. The CDR3 covers 12 residues. V lost 11 bases and J 2 bases, leaving 12 bases between the germline ends. DNA for the CDR3: TGTGCCGGCGGTACAGGGAACTATGGCTACACCTTC. Translation: CAGGTGNYGYTF.

The V gene is TRBV9, the J gene TRBJ2-1; D perhaps matches TRBD1 (6 bases). The CDR3 runs 18 residues. Per germline, CDR1 SGDLS and CDR2 YYNGEE. Trimming left V 0 bases short and J 0 bases short, with 16 bases between. CDR3 sequence reads: CASSVVGTQVSSYNEQFF. In nucleotides, the CDR3 is TGTGCCAGCAGCGTAGTCGGGACACAAGTTAGCTCCTACAATGAGCAGTTCTTC.

This clone was observed once. The V gene is TRBV4-3, the J gene TRBJ2-1, with 14 positions matching TRBD2. Per germline, CDR1 LGHNA and CDR2 YSLEER. V dropped 1 base and J dropped 8; count of bases not matched to a gene: 1. The CDR3 totals 15 residues. This CDR3 is CASSQGTSGRYEQFF. CDR3 sequence (DNA): TGCGCCAGCAGCCAAGGGACTAGCGGGAGGTATGAGCAGTTCTTC.

The chain employs TRBV28 and TRBJ1-1; D remains ambiguous. V was clipped by 6 bases and J by 6 bases, with 11 bases between them. The CDR3 consists of 12 residues. Germline CDR1 is MDHEN and CDR2 is SYDVKM. CDR3 loop: CASRLAAPEAFF. In DNA form, the CDR3 reads TGTGCCAGCAGACTCGCCGCCCCTGAAGCTTTCTTT.

This chain connects TRBV19 to TRBJ1-3; no firm D call. Germline V CDR1 and CDR2: LNHDA, SQIVND (reference sequence). Between the trimmed V and J ends, which lost 1 base and 0 bases, there was a span of 7 bases. CDR3 length equals 15 residues. This CDR3 is CASSIVTFSGNTIYF. The CDR3 DNA reads as TGTGCCAGTAGTATAGTCACATTCTCTGGAAACACCATATATTTT. The full variable domain, completed using reference TRBV19 and TRBJ1-3, is DGGITQSPKYLFRKEGQNVTLSCEQNLNHDAMYWYRQDPGQGLRLIYYSQIVNDFQKGDIAEGYSVSREKKESFPLTVTSAQKNPTAFYLCASSIVTFSGNTIYFGEGSWLTVV.

The gene calls are TRBV5-1 and TRBJ1-6; D is uncertain. CDR1 and CDR2 (germline): SGHRS, YFSETQ. This CDR3 is built from 15 residues. Trimming left V 0 bases short and J 10 bases short, with 14 bases between. CDR3 in DNA: TGCGCCAGCAGCTTGGAGGAGGTATCCGGGTCACCCCTCCACTTT. Translation: CASSLEEVSGSPLHF.

This chain connects TRBV7-2 to TRBJ2-3; D remains ambiguous. Between the trimmed V and J ends, which lost 5 bases and 5 bases, there was a span of 8 bases. The CDR3 is 12 amino acids. Germline V gene data show CDR1 as SGHTA and CDR2 as FQGNSA. The DNA of the CDR3 is TGTGCCAGCAGCCCCAGAGGAGATACGCAGTATTTT. Translation: CASSPRGDTQYF.

This clone came up once. The V gene is TRBV28, the J gene TRBJ1-2; 7 bases match TRBD1. Per the germline V gene, CDR1 is MDHEN and CDR2 is SYDVKM. This CDR3 has 16 residues. V lost 4 bases, J lost 2 bases, and 10 bases stayed unmatched. The CDR3 region is CASSSGTELWNYGYTF. DNA for the CDR3: TGTGCCAGCAGTTCTGGGACAGAGCTGTGGAACTATGGCTACACCTTC.

The CDR3 bases are TGTGCCAGCAGCTTAACGCCGAACAGGGTCATAACCGGGGAGCTGTTTTTT. Its translation is CASSLTPNRVITGELFF. The chain employs TRBV7-3 and TRBJ2-2; a weak D match, TRBD1 (6 bases). V lost 0 bases and J 5 bases, leaving 16 bases between the germline ends. The CDR3 totals 17 residues. Per the germline V gene, CDR1 is SGHTA and CDR2 is FQGTGA. The full variable domain, rest sourced from reference TRBV7-3 and TRBJ2-2, is GAGVSQTPSNKVTEKGKYVELRCDPISGHTALYWYRQSLGQGPEFLIYFQGTGAADDSGLPNDRFFAVRPEGSVSTLKIQRTERGDSAVYLCASSLTPNRVITGELFFGEGSRLTVL.

This rearrangement joins TRBV12-3 or TRBV12-4 to TRBJ2-5, with D hard to call. V was shortened by 5 bases and J by 4 bases, with 11 bases between the two germline ends. The CDR3 contains 13 residues. The CDR3 DNA is TGTGCCAGCAGTGGGTGGCGCGGAGAGACCCAGTACTTC. Protein: CASSGWRGETQYF.

The V and J genes are TRBV2 and TRBJ2-7; tentative D call: TRBD1 (6 bases). This CDR3 region has 13 residues. V was trimmed by 4 bases and J by 5 bases, leaving 12 bases between them. Germline loops: CDR1 SNHLY, CDR2 FYNNEI. The CDR3 DNA is TGTGCCAGCAGTGCCCAGGGGACCAACGAGCAGTACTTC. Its protein is CASSAQGTNEQYF.